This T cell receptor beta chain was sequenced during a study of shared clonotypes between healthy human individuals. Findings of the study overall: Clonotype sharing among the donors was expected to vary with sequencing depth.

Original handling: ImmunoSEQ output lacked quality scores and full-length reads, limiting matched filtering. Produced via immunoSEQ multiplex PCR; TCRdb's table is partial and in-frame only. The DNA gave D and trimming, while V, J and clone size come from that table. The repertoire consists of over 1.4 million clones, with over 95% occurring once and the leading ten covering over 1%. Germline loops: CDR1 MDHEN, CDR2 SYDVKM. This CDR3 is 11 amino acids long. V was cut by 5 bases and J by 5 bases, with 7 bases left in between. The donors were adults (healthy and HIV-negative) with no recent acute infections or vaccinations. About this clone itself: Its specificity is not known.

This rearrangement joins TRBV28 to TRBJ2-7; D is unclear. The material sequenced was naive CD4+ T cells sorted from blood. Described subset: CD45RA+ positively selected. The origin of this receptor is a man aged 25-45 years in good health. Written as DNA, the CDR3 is TGTGCCAGCAGTCAGTTCCACGAGCAGTACTTC. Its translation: CASSQFHEQYF.